Shown below are 27 T cell receptor beta chains from a single sample sequenced in a study of Ad26.COV2.S vaccination and SARS-CoV-2 variants. Specified treatment: approximately 18 received Ad26.COV2.S at low or high dose, single or two shots; 5 received placebo; per-sample allocation not given. Material that was analyzed had been drawn on day 63 after the first vaccine or placebo injection. Clones were sequenced by immunoSEQ multiplex PCR, and TCRdb holds only the in-frame ones, with some missing. Altogether 440,000 or so clones are present, around 92% being singletons, with the ten largest covering about 1.7%. Here the sequenced sample was peripheral blood, taken in a trial of Ad26.COV2.S vaccine versus placebo. The receptors were sampled from a person aged 18-65 years who received the Ad26.COV2.S COVID-19 vaccine or a placebo.

This chain links TRBV11-2 with TRBJ2-3; 9 bases agree with TRBD2. CDR3 length: 17 residues. Germline values: CDR1 SGHAT, CDR2 FQNNGV. J gave up 2 bases and V 5 bases, and 11 bases lay outside the gene matches. CDR3 region: CASSLSSGGDFTDTQYF. The CDR3 DNA reads TGTGCCAGCAGCCTGAGTAGCGGGGGAGACTTCACAGATACGCAGTATTTT.

The chain is built from TRBV6-2 or TRBV6-3 and TRBJ2-1; D gene uncertain. The V and J ends lost 3 bases and 5 bases respectively, with 11 bases between them. The CDR3 is 14 amino acids. From germline, CDR1 is MNHEY and CDR2 SVGEGT. The CDR3 sequence is CASSYSLVDNEQFF. In nucleotides, the CDR3 is TGTGCCAGCAGTTATAGCCTCGTGGACAATGAGCAGTTCTTC.

The chain joins TRBV19 to TRBJ1-4; the match to TRBD1 covers 9 bases. Germline CDR1 and CDR2: LNHDA and SQIVND (reference sequence). V shed 6 bases, J shed 7 bases, and the junction held 6 bases outside the gene matches. CDR3 length equals 14 residues. The CDR3 DNA sequence: TGTGCCAGTAGGGACAGGGGCTGGAGTGAAAAACTGTTTTTT. Encoded protein: CASRDRGWSEKLFF.

In DNA, the CDR3 is TGTGCCAGCATTGGACAGGGGCTAATGAACACTGAAGCTTTCTTT. Its translation is CASIGQGLMNTEAFF. The chain couples TRBV6-5 to TRBJ1-1; 9 nucleotides match TRBD1. The CDR3 is 15 amino acids. CDR1 and CDR2 from the germline V gene are MNHEY and SVGAGI. The J segment lost 0 bases and the V segment lost 7 bases, leaving 6 bases of the junction unmatched.

This chain joins TRBV28 and TRBJ2-4, with D possibly being TRBD1 or TRBD2 (6 bases each). CDR1 and CDR2 (germline): MDHEN, SYDVKM. The CDR3 is 16 amino acids. With 8 bases removed from V and 7 bases from J, the gap between germline ends came to 24 bases. The CDR3 region has the DNA TGTGCCAGCGGGACTTGGGGGCCCTTGGGTTGGAACATTCAGTACTTC. Translation gives CASGTWGPLGWNIQYF. Full variable domain (missing parts from reference TRBV28 and TRBJ2-4): DVKVTQSSRYLVKRTGEKVFLECVQDMDHENMFWYRQDPGLGLRLIYFSYDVKMKEKGDIPEGYSVSREKKERFSLILESASTNQTSMYLCASGTWGPLGWNIQYFGAGTRLSVL.

The chain couples TRBV29-1 to TRBJ2-7; a weak D match, TRBD1 (6 bases). CDR3 length: 12 residues. Trimming left V 5 bases short and J 5 bases short, with 13 bases between. In germline, CDR1 is SQVTM, CDR2 ANQGSEA. CDR3 DNA sequence: TGCAGCGTTATAACAGGGCTAGACGAGCAGTACTTC. The encoded protein is CSVITGLDEQYF.

The chain joins TRBV5-6 to TRBJ1-1; possible D gene TRBD1, 6 bases. With 0 bases removed from V and 1 base from J, the gap between germline ends came to 13 bases. Germline V gene lookup returns CDR1 SGHDT and CDR2 YYEEEE. This CDR3 is built from 16 residues. The CDR3, as DNA: TGTGCCAGCAGCTTGGAATGGGGGGCCCGGAACACTGAAGCTTTCTTT. This gives the protein CASSLEWGARNTEAFF.

CDR3 sequence: CAIKSAGKGSRHEKLFF. In DNA, the CDR3 is TGTGCCATCAAGTCGGCAGGAAAAGGATCGAGACATGAAAAACTGTTTTTT. V and J are TRBV21-1 and TRBJ1-4; the table's D call of TRBD1 was not tested on the DNA. TRBV21-1 is labeled a pseudogene. The CDR3 is made up of 17 amino acids.

This clone was found a few times. The rearrangement uses TRBV27 and TRBJ1-5; D remains unclear. Germline CDR1 MNHEY, CDR2 SMNVEV (reference sequence). This CDR3 has 13 amino acids. V lost 3 bases, J lost 9 bases, and 12 bases lay in between. The CDR3, as DNA: TGTGCCAGCAGTTTTAATTCCGTTGGGCCCCAGCATTTT. Residues: CASSFNSVGPQHF.

The rearrangement links TRBV19 to TRBJ1-6; D possibly corresponds to TRBD1 (6 bases). CDR3 size: 15 residues. The V end was cut by 3 bases, the J end by 9 bases, with 15 bases between. The V gene's germline CDR1 is LNHDA and CDR2 SQIVND (reference sequence). The CDR3 nucleotides read TGTGCCAGTAGTATGAAGGCTTTAGGGGGTTCACCCCTCCACTTT. It specifies CASSMKALGGSPLHF.

Comment on this clone: The same CDR3 arises from other DNA sequences in this sample as well. The V and J genes are TRBV3-1 (or the pseudogene TRBV3-2) and TRBJ2-5, with 10 bases matching TRBD2. The trim removed 0 bases at V and 3 bases at J, leaving 1 base unmatched. CDR3 size: 15 residues. The germline V gene encodes CDR1 LGHDT and CDR2 YNNKEL (reference sequence). The CDR3 region has the DNA TGTGCCAGCAGCCAAGACCTAGCGGGGGAAGAGACCCAGTACTTC. The encoded protein is CASSQDLAGEETQYF.

The rearrangement uses TRBV5-1 and TRBJ2-3, with D perhaps TRBD1 (6 bases). CDR1 and CDR2 from the germline V gene are SGHRS and YFSETQ. Trimming took off 1 base at V and 4 bases at J, with 10 bases between the two ends. The CDR3 spans 14 residues. DNA of the CDR3: TGCGCCAGCAGCTTGTCTACAGGGCCAGATACGCAGTATTTT. As protein: CASSLSTGPDTQYF.

The CDR3 nucleotides are TGTGCCTCCACGGGGGGGCTGAAGGAAAAACTGTTTTTT. Translation gives CASTGGLKEKLFF. V and J are TRBV28 and TRBJ1-4, with a possible D match to TRBD1 (6 bases). CDR1 is MDHEN and CDR2 is SYDVKM in the germline V gene. The CDR3 extends over 13 amino acids. Trimming shortened V by 11 bases and J by 8 bases, and 18 bases separated the two germline ends.

The J gene is TRBJ1-1, the V gene TRBV18, with D tentatively TRBD1 (6 bases). V gave up 2 bases and J gave up 1 base, with 14 bases separating them. The CDR3 has 16 amino acids. Germline-derived CDR1 and CDR2 are KGHSH and LQKENI. The CDR3 sequence: CASSPSSVRGNTEAFF. In DNA form, the CDR3 reads TGTGCCAGCTCACCATCGAGTGTCAGGGGGAACACTGAAGCTTTCTTT.

This chain uses TRBV3-1 (or the pseudogene TRBV3-2) with TRBJ1-1; D is unclear. CDR1 is LGHDT, CDR2 YNNKEL, per germline (reference sequence). V lost 6 bases to trimming and J lost 6 bases, with 14 bases between them. The CDR3 consists of 13 residues. The CDR3 protein is CASRPAFRAEAFF. The CDR3 DNA reads TGTGCCAGCAGACCCGCTTTCCGAGCTGAAGCTTTCTTT.

V and J are TRBV28 and TRBJ2-1; a weak D match, TRBD2 (5 bases). The CDR3 runs to 14 residues. V dropped 2 bases and J dropped 6 bases, with 11 bases sitting between them. Germline V lookup: CDR1 MDHEN, CDR2 SYDVKM. CDR3 nucleotides: TGTGCCAGCAGTTTAGCGGGCGGCTTCAATGAGCAGTTCTTC. Encoded protein: CASSLAGGFNEQFF.

This sequence joins TRBV12-3 or TRBV12-4 and TRBJ1-2, with D uncertain. This CDR3 comprises 13 residues. V shed 3 bases and J shed 2 bases, with 7 bases lying between them. CDR3 protein: CASSFLSNYGYTF. CDR3 sequence (DNA): TGTGCCAGCAGTTTTTTGTCGAACTATGGCTACACCTTC.

Only one count was recorded for this clone. J is TRBJ2-3 and V is TRBV9; D is undetermined. Trimming removed 4 bases from V and 2 bases from J, with 5 bases in between. CDR1 SGDLS and CDR2 YYNGEE come from the germline V gene. This CDR3 has 12 residues. The CDR3 loop reads CASSPATDTQYF. In nucleotides, the CDR3 is TGTGCCAGCAGCCCCGCCACAGATACGCAGTATTTT.

This sequence joins TRBV19 and TRBJ1-1; no firm D call. CDR1 and CDR2 from the germline V gene are LNHDA and SQIVND (reference sequence). Trimming removed 5 bases from V and 3 bases from J, with 13 bases in between. The CDR3 length is 14 residues. The CDR3 DNA follows: TGTGCCAGTAGTTTGAAGGGTTACGACACTGAAGCTTTCTTT. Its protein product is CASSLKGYDTEAFF.

A remark on this clone: The sample contains more than one DNA sequence encoding this CDR3. The chain couples TRBV6-5 to TRBJ2-1; 7 bases fit TRBD2. Germline V gene sequence: CDR1 MNHEY, CDR2 SVGAGI. J was trimmed by 3 bases and V by 6 bases; bases with no gene match: 2. This CDR3 comprises 13 residues. The CDR3: CASSGGIYNEQFF. The CDR3 coding sequence is TGTGCCAGCAGCGGGGGGATCTACAATGAGCAGTTCTTC.

The V call is TRBV5-1, the J call TRBJ1-1, with 8 bases identical to TRBD1. J gave up 5 bases and V 4 bases, and 7 bases lay outside the gene matches. The CDR3 contains 14 residues. Per germline, CDR1 SGHRS and CDR2 YFSETQ. The CDR3 loop reads CASSPGQAGTEAFF. DNA for the CDR3: TGCGCCAGCAGCCCGGGACAGGCGGGGACTGAAGCTTTCTTT.

This chain joins TRBV5-4 and TRBJ2-3; D is unresolved. The ends were cut back, 4 bases at V and 0 bases at J, with 15 bases in the middle. The CDR3 runs to 16 residues. Germline V CDR1 and CDR2: SGHNT, YYREEE (reference sequence). CDR3 nucleotides: TGTGCCAGCAGCCCCCGAGGAGCCTCTAGCACAGATACGCAGTATTTT. Translating gives CASSPRGASSTDTQYF.

The chain recombines TRBV28 with TRBJ1-5; perhaps TRBD1 as D (6 bases). The V and J ends lost 2 bases and 10 bases respectively, with 12 bases between them. Germline-derived CDR1 and CDR2 are MDHEN and SYDVKM. The CDR3 sequence is 13 residues long. CDR3 DNA sequence: TGTGCCAGCAGTTTAGGGGGCTACAGCCCCCAGCATTTT. Its translation is CASSLGGYSPQHF. Full variable domain (rest looked up from reference TRBV28 and TRBJ1-5): DVKVTQSSRYLVKRTGEKVFLECVQDMDHENMFWYRQDPGLGLRLIYFSYDVKMKEKGDIPEGYSVSREKKERFSLILESASTNQTSMYLCASSLGGYSPQHFGDGTRLSIL.

The chain couples TRBV20-1 to TRBJ2-1; TRBD2 matches 12 bases. CDR1 is DFQATT, CDR2 SNEGSKA, per germline (reference sequence). Germline trimming cut 3 bases from V and 0 bases from J; bases unmatched to any gene: 6. CDR3 size: 17 residues. CDR3 bases: TGCAGTGCTAGTCGGCTAGCGGGGGGGAGCTCCTACAATGAGCAGTTCTTC. Its translation: CSASRLAGGSSYNEQFF.

Note on this clone: A junction boundary mismatches the germline segment, possibly from a read error. The chain has TRBV7-2 and TRBJ2-5; TRBD1 might be the D (6 bases). The V gene's germline CDR1 is SGHTA and CDR2 FQGNSA. There are 16 residues in the CDR3. Here the CDR3 reads CASSLRNRASQEAQYF. The CDR3 nucleotides read TGTGCCAGCAGCTTAAGAAACAGGGCTTCTCAAGAGGCCCAGTACTTC.

This clone showed up just once. This rearrangement joins TRBV11-2 to TRBJ1-1; perhaps TRBD1 as D (5 bases). With 2 bases removed from V and 4 bases from J, the gap between germline ends came to 11 bases. CDR1 and CDR2 from the germline V gene are SGHAT and FQNNGV. The CDR3 runs 14 residues. For the CDR3, the DNA is TGTGCCAGCAGCTTACACCATGGGGGCACTGAAGCTTTCTTT. This sequence encodes CASSLHHGGTEAFF.

V usage is TRBV6-4 and J usage is TRBJ2-1; D is perhaps TRBD1 or TRBD2 (5 bases each). The V end lost 2 bases, the J end lost 9 bases, and 11 bases lay between the germline ends. CDR3 size: 13 residues. The germline CDR1 and CDR2 sequences are MRHNA and SNTAGT. The CDR3 is CASSDGGFTEQFF. The CDR3 DNA reads as TGTGCCAGCAGTGACGGGGGATTCACTGAGCAGTTCTTC.